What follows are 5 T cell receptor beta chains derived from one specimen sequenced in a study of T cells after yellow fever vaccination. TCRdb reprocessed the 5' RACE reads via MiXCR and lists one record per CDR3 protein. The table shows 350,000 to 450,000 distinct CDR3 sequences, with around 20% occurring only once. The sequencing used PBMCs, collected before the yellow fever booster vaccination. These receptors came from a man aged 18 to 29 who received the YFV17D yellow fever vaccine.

The CDR3 DNA follows: TGTGCCACCAGTGGGTCTAGGGGGGGCCGTGAGACCCAGTACTTC. Protein: CATSGSRGGRETQYF. This chain connects TRBV24-1 to TRBJ2-5; D may be TRBD2 (7 bases). CDR1 is KGHDR and CDR2 is SFDVKD in the germline V gene. CDR3 length: 15 amino acids. V lost 5 bases, J lost 5 bases, and 17 bases lay in between.

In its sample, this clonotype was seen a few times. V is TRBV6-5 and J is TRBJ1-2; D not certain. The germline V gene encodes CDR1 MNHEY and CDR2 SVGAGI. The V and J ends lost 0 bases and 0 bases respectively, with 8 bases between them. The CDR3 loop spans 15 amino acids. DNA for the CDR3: TGTGCCAGCAGTTACTCGAGGCTGACTAACTATGGCTACACCTTC. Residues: CASSYSRLTNYGYTF.

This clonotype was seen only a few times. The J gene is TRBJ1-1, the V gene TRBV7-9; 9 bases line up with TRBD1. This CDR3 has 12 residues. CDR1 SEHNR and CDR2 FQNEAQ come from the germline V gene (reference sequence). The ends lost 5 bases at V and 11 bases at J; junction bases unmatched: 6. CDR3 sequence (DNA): TGTGCCAGCAGCGCCGGGACAGGGACTGCTTTCTTT. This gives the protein CASSAGTGTAFF.

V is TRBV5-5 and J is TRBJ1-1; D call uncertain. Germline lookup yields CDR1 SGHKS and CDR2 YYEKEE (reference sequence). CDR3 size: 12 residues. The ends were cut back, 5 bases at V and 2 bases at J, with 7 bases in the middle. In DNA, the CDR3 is TGTGCCAGCAGAATTTATAACACTGAAGCTTTCTTT. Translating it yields CASRIYNTEAFF.

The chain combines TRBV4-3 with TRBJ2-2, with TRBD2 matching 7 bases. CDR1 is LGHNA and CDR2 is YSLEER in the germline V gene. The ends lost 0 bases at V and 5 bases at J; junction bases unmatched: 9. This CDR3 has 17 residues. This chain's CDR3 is CASSQEMGKRGTGELFF. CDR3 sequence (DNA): TGCGCCAGCAGCCAAGAGATGGGCAAGCGGGGAACCGGGGAGCTGTTTTTT.